The 4 T cell receptor beta chains reported below all come from one sample, sequenced in a study of Graves' ophthalmopathy and Graves' hyperthyroidism. TCR beta CDR3 amplification used RNA transcripts. HTBI-primed first-round RT-PCR preceded second-round multiplex PCR. In TCRdb, the multiplex PCR reads were re-called with MiXCR into one record per CDR3 protein. The table includes around 1.1 million distinct CDR3 sequences, about 35% detected once. Specimen: peripheral blood or thyroid tissue (not recorded which). Receptors were obtained from an adult man with Graves' hyperthyroidism.

This clonotype was observed at least ten times. The gene calls are TRBV19 and TRBJ2-6, with 7 nucleotides matching TRBD2. CDR3 length: 17 residues. V was pared by 3 bases and J by 2 bases, with 7 bases of the junction left unmatched. Looked up from germline, CDR1 is LNHDA and CDR2 is SQIVND (reference sequence). The CDR3 DNA sequence: TGTGCCAGTAGTATGTCGAGTCGGGGGGCTGGGGCCAACGTCCTGACTTTC. This translates into CASSMSSRGAGANVLTF.

The CDR3 is CASSSGRATYEQYF. The CDR3 DNA reads TGCGCCAGCAGTAGCGGGAGGGCCACCTACGAGCAGTACTTC. The rearrangement joins TRBV5-1 to TRBJ2-7; 11 bases map to TRBD2. CDR3 length: 14 residues. V was clipped by 5 bases and J by 2 bases; unmatched bases: 3. Germline-derived CDR1 and CDR2 are SGHRS and YFSETQ.

This clonotype occurred many times. The V gene is TRBV7-8, the J gene TRBJ1-2; D is unclear. V was shortened by 3 bases and J by 2 bases, with 7 bases between the two germline ends. Germline-derived CDR1 and CDR2 are SGHVS and FQNEAQ. The CDR3 is 13 amino acids. CDR3 in amino acids: CASSFPKNYGYTF. The CDR3 DNA sequence: TGTGCCAGCAGCTTCCCCAAAAACTATGGCTACACCTTC.

This clonotype was picked up a small number of times. V is TRBV9 and J is TRBJ2-2; the D gene is possibly TRBD1 (5 bases). V lost 4 bases and J lost 3, with 16 bases in between. The V gene's germline CDR1 is SGDLS and CDR2 YYNGEE. The CDR3 has 16 residues. This chain's CDR3 is CASSPLGMGHTGELFF. The DNA for the CDR3 is TGTGCCAGCAGCCCATTGGGTATGGGGCACACCGGGGAGCTGTTTTTT.